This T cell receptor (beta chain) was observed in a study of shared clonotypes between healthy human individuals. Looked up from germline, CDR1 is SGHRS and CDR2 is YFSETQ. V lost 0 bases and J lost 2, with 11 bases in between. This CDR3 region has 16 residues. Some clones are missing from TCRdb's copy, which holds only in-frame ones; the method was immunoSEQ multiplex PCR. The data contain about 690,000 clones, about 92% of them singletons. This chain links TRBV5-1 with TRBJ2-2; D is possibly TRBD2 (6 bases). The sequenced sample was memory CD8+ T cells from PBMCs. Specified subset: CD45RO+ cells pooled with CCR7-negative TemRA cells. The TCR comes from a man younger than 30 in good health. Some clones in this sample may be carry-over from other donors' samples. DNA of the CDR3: TGCGCCAGCAGCTTGGACCTAGCGCCAAACACCGGGGAGCTGTTTTTT. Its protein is CASSLDLAPNTGELFF.